Below are 24 T cell receptor beta chains sequenced from a single sample in a study of human T cells and chemical hapten exposure (dated by TCRdb to about 2021). The time point label, read with the paper, signifies: patch test 1, 2 weeks after DPC sensitization. The sample's treatment or condition label, in plain terms: therapeutic diphenylcyclopropenone sensitization with weekly scalp DPC. Receptor libraries were prepared by RACE. TCRdb shows the sequencer as NextSeq 500. The public sequencing data were trimmed at Q25 with fastp and processed into clonotypes with MiXCR by TCRdb, which kept only in-frame beta chains. Every entry covers one CDR3 protein and lists the most common genes and DNA from its rows. The sample table lists 80,000 to 100,000 distinct CDR3 sequences, approximately 13% of them with a count of one. The ten largest account for roughly 2.1% of the sample. The sequenced sample was whole blood, obtained in connection with sensitization to the hapten diphenylcyclopropenone (DPC). These receptors all stem from a woman aged 40 to 50 with alopecia areata. Some clones in this sample may be carry-over from other donors' samples.

The rearrangement joins TRBV28 to TRBJ2-1; D remains unclear. Per germline, CDR1 MDHEN and CDR2 SYDVKM. V dropped 3 bases and J dropped 7 bases, with 16 bases sitting between them. The CDR3 is 15 amino acids. The CDR3 here is CASSFRRQHGNEQFF. The CDR3 nucleotides read TGTGCCAGCAGTTTTCGGCGCCAACATGGAAATGAGCAGTTCTTC.

The chain has TRBV11-2 and TRBJ2-1, with D possibly matching TRBD2 (5 bases). This CDR3 contains 17 residues. V was cut by 4 bases and J by 0 bases, with 16 bases left in between. Germline V CDR1 and CDR2: SGHAT, FQNNGV. The CDR3 loop reads CASSWTVGADSYNEQFF. In DNA form, the CDR3 reads TGTGCCAGCAGCTGGACTGTCGGAGCGGACTCCTACAATGAGCAGTTCTTC.

This clonotype was seen a few times. The chain links TRBV5-6 to TRBJ2-3; maybe TRBD2 (6 bases). This CDR3 comprises 15 residues. Germline values: CDR1 SGHDT, CDR2 YYEEEE. V was pared by 0 bases and J by 12 bases, with 20 bases between. CDR3 region: CASSLGGGWALDQYF. As DNA, the CDR3 is TGTGCCAGCAGCTTGGGGGGAGGATGGGCCCTAGATCAGTATTTT.

This clonotype was seen a handful of times. The chain recombines TRBV7-2 with TRBJ2-7; D unresolved. The length of the CDR3 is 17 residues. Trimming removed 2 bases at V and 6 bases at J, with 23 bases between. Germline values: CDR1 SGHTA, CDR2 FQGNSA. The CDR3 DNA is TGTGCCAGCAGCTTACATGTCTCGGCAGGCACCTCCGCCGAGCAGTACTTC. Translation gives CASSLHVSAGTSAEQYF.

This clonotype was observed many times. The rearrangement links TRBV24-1 to TRBJ2-3, with 9 bases aligning to TRBD2. The V gene's germline CDR1 is KGHDR and CDR2 SFDVKD. The CDR3 contains 18 residues. The J segment lost 0 bases and the V segment lost 0 bases, leaving 6 bases of the junction unmatched. CDR3: CATSDLPASGASTDTQYF. The CDR3 nucleotides are TGTGCCACCAGTGATTTGCCGGCTAGCGGGGCGAGCACAGATACGCAGTATTTT.

This clonotype was recorded many times. The chain links TRBV20-1 to TRBJ2-1, with 11 nucleotides matching TRBD2. The CDR3 runs to 14 residues. Germline V gene lookup returns CDR1 DFQATT and CDR2 SNEGSKA (reference sequence). Trimming at V came to 6 bases and at J to 3 bases, leaving 4 bases not matched to a gene. The CDR3: CSAPTSGDYNEQFF. The CDR3 DNA is TGCAGTGCCCCGACTAGCGGGGACTACAATGAGCAGTTCTTC.

This rearrangement joins TRBV12-3 or TRBV12-4 to TRBJ2-3, with TRBD2 matching over 8 bases. CDR3 length equals 16 residues. Trimming at V came to 2 bases and at J to 4 bases, leaving 8 bases not matched to a gene. CDR3 bases: TGTGCCAGCAGTTTATATGGAGCGGGAGTTGCAGATACGCAGTATTTT. This codes for CASSLYGAGVADTQYF.

The rearrangement joins TRBV7-2 to TRBJ2-5; no definite D call. Germline values: CDR1 SGHTA, CDR2 FQGNSA. The ends were cut back, 5 bases at V and 2 bases at J, with 12 bases in the middle. This CDR3 contains 14 residues. CDR3 sequence (DNA): TGTGCCAGCAGCCCCCCGGACCCGCAAGAGACCCAGTACTTC. Its translation: CASSPPDPQETQYF. The whole variable domain, remainder taken from reference TRBV7-2 and TRBJ2-5, is GAGVSQSPSNKVTEKGKDVELRCDPISGHTALYWYRQSLGQGLEFLIYFQGNSAPDKSGLPSDRFSAERTGGSVSTLTIQRTQQEDSAVYLCASSPPDPQETQYFGPGTRLLVL.

The chain uses TRBV3-1 and TRBJ1-1; D remains ambiguous. V lost 3 bases and J 11 bases, leaving 13 bases between the germline ends. The CDR3 runs to 12 residues. Germline V gene data show CDR1 as LGHDT and CDR2 as YNNKEL (reference sequence). CDR3 amino acids: CASSHPTTGAFF. The CDR3 DNA reads TGTGCCAGCAGCCACCCCACCACGGGGGCTTTCTTT.

At least ten counts were recorded for this clonotype. The chain links TRBV4-3 to TRBJ2-2; D might be TRBD1 (6 bases). V shed 8 bases and J shed 2 bases, with 15 bases lying between them. CDR1 and CDR2 (germline): LGHNA, YSLEER. The CDR3 length is 15 residues. The CDR3: CASGRGTQNTGELFF. CDR3 sequence (DNA): TGCGCCAGCGGTAGGGGGACCCAAAACACCGGGGAGCTGTTTTTT.

Comment on this clonotype: Sequence at one end of the junction differs from germline and may be a read error. The chain recombines TRBV27 with TRBJ2-7; the match to TRBD2 covers 11 bases. The germline gives CDR1 MNHEY, CDR2 SMNVEV (reference sequence). The CDR3 is 15 residues long. In DNA form, the CDR3 reads TGTGTCAGCAGTCCCCGGACTAGCGGGTCCTACGAGCAGTACTTC. This translates into CVSSPRTSGSYEQYF.

This chain connects TRBV7-2 to TRBJ2-1, with TRBD2 matching over 11 bases. Trimming took 5 bases from V and 6 from J; bases not matched to a gene: 9. The germline V gene encodes CDR1 SGHTA and CDR2 FQGNSA. The CDR3 consists of 16 residues. This chain's CDR3 is CASSQETSGIPNEQFF. For the CDR3, the DNA is TGTGCCAGCAGCCAAGAGACTAGCGGGATCCCCAATGAGCAGTTCTTC. Looking up the rest from reference TRBV7-2 and TRBJ2-1 gives the full variable domain: GAGVSQSPSNKVTEKGKDVELRCDPISGHTALYWYRQSLGQGLEFLIYFQGNSAPDKSGLPSDRFSAERTGGSVSTLTIQRTQQEDSAVYLCASSQETSGIPNEQFFGPGTRLTVL.

The gene calls are TRBV20-1 and TRBJ1-1, with D hard to call. V lost 3 bases, J lost 5 bases, and 13 bases lay in between. In germline, CDR1 is DFQATT, CDR2 SNEGSKA (reference sequence). The CDR3 spans 13 residues. This CDR3 is CSARAGRGTEAFF. The DNA for the CDR3 is TGCAGTGCTAGGGCGGGGAGAGGTACTGAAGCTTTCTTT.

The chain carries TRBV24-1 and TRBJ2-1; TRBD1 matches at 7 bases. From germline, CDR1 is KGHDR and CDR2 SFDVKD. The CDR3 is 16 amino acids. With 3 bases clipped from V and 7 bases from J, the junction kept 11 bases outside the gene matches. The CDR3 bases are TGTGCCACCAGTGATCGCGACAGGGACCTTGGGAATGAGCAGTTCTTC. Translating it yields CATSDRDRDLGNEQFF.

This clonotype appeared many times. The chain carries TRBV29-1 and TRBJ2-7; a weak D match, TRBD1 (5 bases). CDR1 SQVTM and CDR2 ANQGSEA come from the germline V gene. The length of the CDR3 is 13 residues. The V end lost 5 bases, the J end lost 1 base, and 12 bases lay between the germline ends. The CDR3 region is CSVYDSLSYEQYF. Written as DNA, the CDR3 is TGCAGCGTTTACGACAGCCTGTCCTACGAGCAGTACTTC.

This clonotype was picked up a small number of times. This chain joins TRBV6-1 and TRBJ1-5, with D unclear. V dropped 8 bases and J dropped 0 bases, with 17 bases sitting between them. Germline V gene sequence: CDR1 MNHNS, CDR2 SASEGT. The CDR3 length is 16 residues. For the CDR3, the DNA is TGTGCCAGCGCCCCAGTAAGGGCCGGTAGCAATCAGCCCCAGCATTTT. Amino acid sequence: CASAPVRAGSNQPQHF.

This clonotype was seen only a few times. The chain recombines TRBV28 with TRBJ1-2; 7 nucleotides align to TRBD1. The CDR3 runs 15 residues. Germline V lookup: CDR1 MDHEN, CDR2 SYDVKM. The J segment lost 10 bases and the V segment lost 6 bases, leaving 17 bases of the junction unmatched. The CDR3 protein is CASRDTPQGGYTYTF. CDR3 nucleotides: TGTGCCAGCAGGGATACACCCCAGGGGGGCTACACCTACACCTTC.

Ten or more counts support this clonotype. This chain's CDR3 is CASSLARSTGTQYF. In nucleotides, the CDR3 is TGTGCCAGCAGCTTAGCGCGCAGCACGGGGACCCAGTACTTC. This chain uses TRBV7-2 with TRBJ2-5; D gene ambiguous. Germline assignment: CDR1 SGHTA and CDR2 FQGNSA. V was shortened by 0 bases and J by 7 bases, with 12 bases between the two germline ends. The CDR3 length is 14 residues.

The genes are TRBV6-2 or TRBV6-3 and TRBJ2-7; possible D gene TRBD2, 5 bases. The germline gives CDR1 MNHEY, CDR2 SVGEGT. V shed 0 bases and J shed 7 bases, with 13 bases lying between them. The CDR3 totals 14 residues. The CDR3 loop reads CASSYSRSSGEQYF. The CDR3 nucleotides read TGTGCCAGCAGTTACTCCCGCAGTTCGGGAGAGCAGTACTTC.

This clonotype was picked up many times. The chain is built from TRBV27 and TRBJ2-1, with D perhaps TRBD2 (6 bases). Germline V lookup: CDR1 MNHEY, CDR2 SMNVEV (reference sequence). This CDR3 spans 18 amino acids. Trimming removed 4 bases from V and 4 bases from J, with 23 bases in between. The CDR3 DNA reads as TGTGCCAGCAGTTCGGCCTCAACGGGGAGGCTGAATTACAATGAGCAGTTCTTC. Translating gives CASSSASTGRLNYNEQFF.

With regard to this clonotype: The final CDR3 position lacks the conserved phenylalanine or tryptophan, pointing to a likely read error. The chain is built from TRBV28 and TRBJ2-7; tentatively, D is TRBD1 (5 bases). Per the germline V gene, CDR1 is MDHEN and CDR2 is SYDVKM. Between the trimmed V and J ends, which lost 7 bases and 3 bases, there was a span of 19 bases. The CDR3 sequence is 15 residues long. The CDR3 DNA follows: TGTGCCAGCACGGACCAGGGTTTGGGGATCTACGAGCAGTACTCC. Its translation: CASTDQGLGIYEQYS.

This clonotype was recorded at least ten times. This chain uses TRBV6-4 with TRBJ1-1; D not resolved. This CDR3 is built from 13 residues. Germline lookup yields CDR1 MRHNA and CDR2 SNTAGT. V shed 0 bases and J shed 4 bases, with 6 bases lying between them. This CDR3 reads CASSDSKGTEAFF. For the CDR3, the DNA is TGTGCCAGCAGTGACTCGAAAGGCACTGAAGCTTTCTTT.

CDR3 in amino acids: CASIPSPASRVEFF. The DNA of the CDR3 is TGTGCCAGCATTCCCTCCCCGGCTAGTCGGGTGGAGTTCTTC. This sequence joins TRBV6-2 or TRBV6-3 and TRBJ2-1; D is unresolved. V gave up 7 bases and J gave up 14 bases, with 24 bases separating them. CDR1 is MNHEY and CDR2 is SVGEGT in the germline V gene. This CDR3 comprises 14 residues.

The chain combines TRBV7-2 with TRBJ2-2; D remains unclear. Deletions cut 1 base from V and 4 bases from J, with 10 bases between. The germline gives CDR1 SGHTA, CDR2 FQGNSA. This CDR3 has 15 amino acids. The CDR3 region has the DNA TGTGCCAGCAGCTTAGTAGTCGGCTCCACCGGGGAGCTGTTTTTT. Encoded protein: CASSLVVGSTGELFF.